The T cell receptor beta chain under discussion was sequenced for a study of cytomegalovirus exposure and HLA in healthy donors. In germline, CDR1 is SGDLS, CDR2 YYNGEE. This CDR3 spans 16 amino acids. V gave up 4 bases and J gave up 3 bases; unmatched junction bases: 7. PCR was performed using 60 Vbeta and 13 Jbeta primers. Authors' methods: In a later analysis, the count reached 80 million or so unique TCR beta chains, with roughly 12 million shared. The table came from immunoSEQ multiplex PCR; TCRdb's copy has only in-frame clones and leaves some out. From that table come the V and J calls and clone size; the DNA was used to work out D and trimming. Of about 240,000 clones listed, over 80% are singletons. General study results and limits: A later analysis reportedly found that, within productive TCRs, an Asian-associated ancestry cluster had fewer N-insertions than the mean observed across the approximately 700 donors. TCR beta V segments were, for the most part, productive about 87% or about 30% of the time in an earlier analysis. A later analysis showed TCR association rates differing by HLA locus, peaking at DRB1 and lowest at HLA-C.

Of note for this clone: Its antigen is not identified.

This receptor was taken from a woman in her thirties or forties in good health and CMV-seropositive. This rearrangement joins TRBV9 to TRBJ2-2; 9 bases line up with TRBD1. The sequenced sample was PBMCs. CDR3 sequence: CASSPTGGADTGELFF. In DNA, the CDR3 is TGTGCCAGCAGCCCTACAGGGGGCGCCGACACCGGGGAGCTGTTTTTT.